This T cell receptor beta chain was recorded in a study of blood T cell repertoires in COVID-19. For the study at large: The United States, Italy and Spain were the sources of the acute and convalescent COVID-19 samples. T cells, B-cell-depleted T cells, or PBMCs provided the cDNA or gDNA that served as material.

In the study's own analysis: Amplification with reference gene primers provided the estimates of nucleated cell counts. Measured with immunoSEQ multiplex PCR; TCRdb has only the in-frame clones, and not every one. V, J and clone size derive from that table, while D and trimming were established from the DNA sequence. Of around 250,000 clones listed, roughly 86% are singletons. The receptor's source is a woman aged 55-69 years who had recovered from COVID-19. The material sequenced was peripheral blood.

The CDR3 DNA sequence: TGTGCCAGCACCCTACAGGAGAACTATGGCTACACCTTC. Its translation: CASTLQENYGYTF. The chain recombines TRBV6-5 with TRBJ1-2, with D possibly TRBD1 on 5 matching bases. Deletions cut 7 bases from V and 2 bases from J, with 11 bases between. This CDR3 is built from 13 residues. CDR1 and CDR2 (germline): MNHEY, SVGAGI.